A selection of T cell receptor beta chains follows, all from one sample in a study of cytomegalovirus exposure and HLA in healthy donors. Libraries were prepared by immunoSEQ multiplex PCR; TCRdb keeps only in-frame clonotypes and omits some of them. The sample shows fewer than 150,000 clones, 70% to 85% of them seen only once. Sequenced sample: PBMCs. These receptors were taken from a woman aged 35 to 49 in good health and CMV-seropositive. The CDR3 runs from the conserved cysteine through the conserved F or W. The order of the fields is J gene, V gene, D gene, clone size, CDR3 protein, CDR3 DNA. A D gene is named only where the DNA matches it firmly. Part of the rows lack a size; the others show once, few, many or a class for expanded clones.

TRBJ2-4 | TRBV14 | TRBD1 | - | CASSQDRNRGHIQYF | TGTGCCAGCAGCCAAGATCGAAACAGGGGTCACATTCAGTACTTC
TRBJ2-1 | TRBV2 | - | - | CASRSSGHNEQFF | TGTGCCAGCCGGAGCAGCGGCCACAATGAGCAGTTCTTC
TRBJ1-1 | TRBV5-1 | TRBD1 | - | CASSLDRGNTEAFF | TGCGCCAGCAGCCTAGACAGGGGGAACACTGAAGCTTTCTTT
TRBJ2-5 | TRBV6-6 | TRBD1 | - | CASSYSGTAQETQYF | TGTGCCAGCAGTTACTCCGGGACAGCACAAGAGACCCAGTACTTC
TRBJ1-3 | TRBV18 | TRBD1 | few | CASSSDRGLFENTIYF | TGTGCCAGCTCCTCGGACAGGGGGCTGTTTGAAAACACCATATATTTT
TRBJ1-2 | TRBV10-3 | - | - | CAIREGGYDGYTF | TGTGCCATCAGGGAGGGGGGGTATGATGGCTACACCTTC
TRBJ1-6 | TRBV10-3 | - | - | CAISLPYGRLHF | TGTGCCATCAGCCTACCCTACGGTCGCCTCCACTTT
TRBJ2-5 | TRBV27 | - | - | CASSLRSLEETQYF | TGTGCCAGCAGTCTAAGATCCTTAGAAGAGACCCAGTACTTC
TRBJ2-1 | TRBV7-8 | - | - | CASSLTLRNEQFF | TGTGCCAGCAGCTTAACTCTCCGCAATGAGCAGTTCTTC
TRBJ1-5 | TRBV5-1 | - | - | CASSLDGGGTNQPQHF | TGCGCCAGCAGCTTGGACGGGGGGGGAACCAATCAGCCCCAGCATTTT
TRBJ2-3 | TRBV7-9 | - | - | CASRGRSRGADTQYF | TGTGCCAGCAGGGGCCGGAGCAGGGGCGCAGATACGCAGTATTTT
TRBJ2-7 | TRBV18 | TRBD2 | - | CASSPILLAGVYHQYF | TGTGCCAGCTCACCCATCCTACTAGCGGGAGTTTACCATCAGTACTTC
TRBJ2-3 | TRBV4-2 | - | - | CASSQKTRDTQYF | TGTGCCAGCAGCCAAAAAACTAGGGATACGCAGTATTTT
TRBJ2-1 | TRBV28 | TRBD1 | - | CASSLPGTGGAGQFF | TGTGCCAGCAGTTTACCCGGGACAGGGGGCGCGGGGCAGTTCTTC
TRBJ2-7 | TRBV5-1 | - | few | CASRPPGFHEQYF | TGCGCCAGCAGACCTCCAGGGTTCCACGAGCAGTACTTC
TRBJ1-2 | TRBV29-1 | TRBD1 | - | CSGMTGDGYTF | TGCAGCGGAATGACAGGGGATGGCTACACCTTC
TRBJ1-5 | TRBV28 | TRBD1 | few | CASSFGDRSEFQPQHF | TGTGCCAGCAGTTTCGGGGACAGGTCTGAATTTCAGCCCCAGCATTTT
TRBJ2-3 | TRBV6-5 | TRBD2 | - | CASSYRTSGGDTQYF | TGTGCCAGCAGTTATAGGACTAGCGGGGGAGATACGCAGTATTTT
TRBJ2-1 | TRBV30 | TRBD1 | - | CAWSVGQGDRVF | TGTGCCTGGAGTGTGGGGCAGGGCGACAGGGTCTTC
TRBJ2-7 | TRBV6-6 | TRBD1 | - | CATTGFSYEQYF | TGTGCCACGACAGGGTTTTCCTACGAGCAGTACTTC
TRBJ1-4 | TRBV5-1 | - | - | CASSREEPNEKLFF | TGCGCCAGCAGCCGGGAAGAACCTAATGAAAAACTGTTTTTT
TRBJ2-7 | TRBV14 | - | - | CASSENRVGFDEQYF | TGTGCCAGCAGCGAAAACAGGGTGGGTTTCGACGAGCAGTACTTC
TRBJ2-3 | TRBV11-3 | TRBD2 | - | CASSLRIGREGDTQYF | TGTGCCAGCAGCTTAAGAATCGGCAGGGAGGGAGATACGCAGTATTTT
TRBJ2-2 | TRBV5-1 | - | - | CASSPGTLNTGELFF | TGCGCCAGCAGCCCCGGGACTTTAAACACCGGGGAGCTGTTTTTT
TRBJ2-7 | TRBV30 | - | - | CAWGAGSYEQYF | TGTGCCTGGGGGGCCGGATCCTACGAGCAGTACTTC
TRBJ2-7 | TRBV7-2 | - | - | CASSPFNEQYF | TGTGCCAGCAGCCCCTTTAACGAGCAGTACTTC
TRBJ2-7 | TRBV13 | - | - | CASSLGGRSYEQYF | TGTGCCAGCAGCTTAGGGGGGCGCTCCTACGAGCAGTACTTC
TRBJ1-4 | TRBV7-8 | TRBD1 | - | CASSQAGTGKEKLFF | TGTGCCAGCAGCCAAGCCGGGACAGGCAAAGAAAAACTGTTTTTT
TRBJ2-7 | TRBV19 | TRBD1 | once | CASTPTGINEQYF | TGTGCCAGCACCCCGACAGGGATCAACGAGCAGTACTTC
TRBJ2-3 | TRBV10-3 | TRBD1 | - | CAIAMTGSADTQYF | TGTGCCATCGCGATGACAGGGTCAGCAGATACGCAGTATTTT
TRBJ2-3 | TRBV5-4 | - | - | CASSWDNTDTQYF | TGTGCCAGCAGCTGGGACAACACAGATACGCAGTATTTT